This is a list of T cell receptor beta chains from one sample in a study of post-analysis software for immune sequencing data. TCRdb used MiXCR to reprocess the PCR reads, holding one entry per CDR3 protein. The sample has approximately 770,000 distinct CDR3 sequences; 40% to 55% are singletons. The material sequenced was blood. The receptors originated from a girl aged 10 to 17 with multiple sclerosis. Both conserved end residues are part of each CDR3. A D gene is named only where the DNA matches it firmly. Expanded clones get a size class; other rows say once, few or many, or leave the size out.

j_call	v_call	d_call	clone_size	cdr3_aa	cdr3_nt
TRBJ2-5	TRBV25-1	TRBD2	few	CASTTEGGQETQYF	TGTGCCAGCACGACAGAGGGAGGGCAAGAGACCCAGTACTTC
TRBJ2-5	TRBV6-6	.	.	CASSYSGAGAQETQYF	TGTGCCAGCAGTTATTCGGGGGCAGGGGCGCAAGAGACCCAGTACTTC
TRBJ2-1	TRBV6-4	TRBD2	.	CASGRESYNEQFF	TGTGCCAGCGGGCGGGAGTCCTACAATGAGCAGTTCTTC
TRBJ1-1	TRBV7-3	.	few	CATSLTLNTEAFF	TGTGCCACCTCCCTTACGTTGAACACTGAAGCTTTCTTT
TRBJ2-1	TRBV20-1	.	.	CSAATPSQQFF	TGCAGTGCTGCCACCCCTAGCCAGCAGTTCTTC
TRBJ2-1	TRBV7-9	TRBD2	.	CASSLVKREGYNEQFF	TGTGCCAGCAGCTTAGTCAAGCGGGAGGGGTACAATGAGCAGTTCTTC
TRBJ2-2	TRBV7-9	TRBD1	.	CASSVNRGVNTGELFF	TGTGCCAGCAGCGTCAACAGGGGGGTCAACACCGGGGAGCTGTTTTTT
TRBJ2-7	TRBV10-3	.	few	CAISEGWQPQRLQYF	TGTGCCATCAGTGAGGGTTGGCAGCCCCAGCGTCTTCAGTACTTC
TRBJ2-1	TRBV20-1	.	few	CSAPTIYNEQFF	TGCAGTGCGCCGACTATCTACAATGAGCAGTTCTTC
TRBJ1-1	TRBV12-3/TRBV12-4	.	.	CASSLRDPDTEAFF	TGTGCCAGCAGTTTGAGGGACCCGGACACTGAAGCTTTCTTT
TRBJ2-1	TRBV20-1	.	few	CSARKLSVGEQFF	TGCAGTGCCCGTAAACTAAGCGTCGGTGAGCAGTTCTTC
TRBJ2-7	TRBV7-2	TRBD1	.	CASSRLGQGYEQYF	TGTGCCAGCAGCCGCCTGGGACAGGGGTACGAGCAGTACTTC
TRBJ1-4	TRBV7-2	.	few	CASSLGGGREKLFF	TGTGCCAGCAGCTTGGGGGGAGGTAGGGAAAAACTGTTTTTT
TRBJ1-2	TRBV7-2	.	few	CASSQGSPSAYGYTF	TGTGCCAGCAGCCAAGGGAGTCCCAGCGCCTATGGCTACACCTTC
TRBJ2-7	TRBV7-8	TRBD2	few	CASSRRTSGTLFYEQYF	TGTGCCAGCAGCCGTCGGACTAGCGGGACCTTGTTCTACGAGCAGTACTTC
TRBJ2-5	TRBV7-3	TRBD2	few	CASSPAGLATETQYF	TGTGCCAGCAGCCCCGCGGGACTAGCCACGGAGACCCAGTACTTC
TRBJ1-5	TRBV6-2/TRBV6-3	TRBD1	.	CASSPTGAPFQPQHF	TGTGCCAGCAGCCCGACAGGGGCGCCCTTTCAGCCCCAGCATTTT
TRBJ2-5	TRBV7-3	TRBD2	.	CASSLGVAGEETQYF	TGTGCCAGCAGCTTGGGGGTAGCGGGTGAAGAGACCCAGTACTTC
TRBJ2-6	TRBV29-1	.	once	CSAQGNGANVRTF	TGCAGCGCCCAAGGGAATGGGGCCAACGTCCGGACTTTC
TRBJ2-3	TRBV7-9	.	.	CASNSGTPPMQYF	TGTGCCAGCAACTCGGGGACACCGCCTATGCAGTATTTT
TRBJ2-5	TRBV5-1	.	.	CASSSQTGSPQETQYF	TGCGCCAGCAGCTCTCAGACAGGTTCCCCCCAAGAGACCCAGTACTTC
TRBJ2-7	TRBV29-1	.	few	CSVVWGDYEQYF	TGCAGCGTTGTTTGGGGGGACTACGAGCAGTACTTC
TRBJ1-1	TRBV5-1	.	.	CASRLVSGGPNTEAFF	TGCGCCAGCAGGCTCGTATCGGGCGGACCGAACACTGAAGCTTTCTTT
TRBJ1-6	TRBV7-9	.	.	CASSSGGDRLHF	TGTGCCAGCAGCTCGGGCGGGGATCGCCTCCACTTT
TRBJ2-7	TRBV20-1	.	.	CSASGETGYSYEQYF	TGCAGTGCCTCGGGGGAGACAGGGTATTCCTACGAGCAGTACTTC
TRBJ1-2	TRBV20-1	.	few	CSEPLRGEVGYTF	TGCAGTGAGCCCCTTCGGGGGGAAGTTGGCTACACCTTC
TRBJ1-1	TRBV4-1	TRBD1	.	CASSQPDRGWSAFF	TGCGCCAGCAGCCAACCCGACAGGGGTTGGAGCGCTTTCTTT
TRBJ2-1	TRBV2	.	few	CASSVNNEQFF	TGTGCCAGCAGCGTGAACAATGAGCAGTTCTTC
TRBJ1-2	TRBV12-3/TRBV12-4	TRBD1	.	CASSTGQGVGGYTF	TGTGCCAGCAGCACCGGACAGGGGGTAGGGGGCTACACCTTC
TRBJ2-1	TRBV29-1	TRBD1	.	CSVDGTGGDEQFF	TGCAGCGTCGACGGGACAGGGGGCGATGAGCAGTTCTTC
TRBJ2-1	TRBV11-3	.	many	CASSLRAMRNNEQFF	TGTGCCAGCAGCTTAAGGGCCATGCGGAACAATGAGCAGTTCTTC
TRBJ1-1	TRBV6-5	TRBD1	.	CASSYLQGARQTEAFF	TGTGCCAGCAGTTACTTACAGGGGGCCCGACAGACTGAAGCTTTCTTT
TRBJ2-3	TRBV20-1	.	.	CSARSGPLDTQYF	TGCAGTGCTAGAAGCGGGCCCCTGGATACGCAGTATTTT
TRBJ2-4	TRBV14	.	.	CASSQAQKQYF	TGTGCCAGCAGCCAAGCCCAAAAGCAGTACTTC
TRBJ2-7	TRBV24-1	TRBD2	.	CATGGLADEQYF	TGTGCCACCGGAGGACTAGCGGACGAGCAGTACTTC
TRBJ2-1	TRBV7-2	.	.	CASSLLQGPNEQFF	TGTGCCAGCAGCTTATTACAGGGTCCGAATGAGCAGTTCTTC
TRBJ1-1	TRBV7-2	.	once	CASSLSRGPRPHTEAFF	TGTGCCAGCAGCTTAAGCAGAGGCCCCCGGCCCCACACTGAAGCTTTCTTT
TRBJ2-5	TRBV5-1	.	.	CASSLDFGGQTQYF	TGCGCCAGCAGCTTGGATTTCGGGGGTCAGACCCAGTACTTC
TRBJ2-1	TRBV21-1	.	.	CASSKALPYSDEQFF	TGTGCCAGCAGCAAAGCGCTCCCGTACTCCGATGAGCAGTTCTTC
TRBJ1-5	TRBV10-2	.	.	CASSESGGPNQPQHF	TGCGCCAGCAGTGAGTCCGGCGGCCCCAATCAGCCCCAGCATTTT
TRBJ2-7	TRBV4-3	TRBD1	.	CASSQDRGWTYEQYF	TGCGCCAGCAGCCAAGACAGGGGGTGGACCTACGAGCAGTACTTC
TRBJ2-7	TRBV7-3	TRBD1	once	CASSLGAPGTASYEQYF	TGTGCCAGCAGCCTTGGGGCACCCGGGACAGCAAGCTACGAGCAGTACTTC
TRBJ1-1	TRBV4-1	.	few	CASSREQGTEAFF	TGCGCCAGCAGCCGCGAGCAGGGCACTGAAGCTTTCTTT
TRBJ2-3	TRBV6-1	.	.	CASTSARSTDTQYF	TGTGCCAGCACCTCCGCGAGGAGCACAGATACGCAGTATTTT
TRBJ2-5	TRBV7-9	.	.	CASVGSNEETQYF	TGTGCCAGCGTTGGGAGTAACGAGGAGACCCAGTACTTC
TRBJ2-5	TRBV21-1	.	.	CASSPFPVGEQYF	TGTGCCAGCAGCCCCTTTCCGGTAGGGGAGCAGTACTTC
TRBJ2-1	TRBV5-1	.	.	CASSMTAGGNEQFF	TGCGCCAGCAGCATGACAGCCGGGGGCAATGAGCAGTTCTTC
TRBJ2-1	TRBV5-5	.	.	CASSPAHSATYNEQFF	TGTGCCAGCAGCCCCGCCCACAGCGCCACCTACAATGAGCAGTTCTTC
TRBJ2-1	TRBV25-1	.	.	CASIGGAHEQFF	TGTGCCAGCATCGGGGGAGCCCATGAGCAGTTCTTC
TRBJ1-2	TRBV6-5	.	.	CASSYGRNNYGYTF	TGTGCCAGCAGTTACGGGCGGAATAACTATGGCTACACCTTC
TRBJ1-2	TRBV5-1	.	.	CASQDPDTYGYTF	TGCGCCAGCCAGGATCCTGATACATATGGCTACACCTTC
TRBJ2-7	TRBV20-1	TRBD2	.	CSAAQTSGGNYEQYF	TGCAGTGCTGCCCAGACTAGCGGGGGCAACTACGAGCAGTACTTC
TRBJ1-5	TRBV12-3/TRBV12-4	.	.	CASSLRGGGNQPQHF	TGTGCCAGCAGTTTACGGGGAGGAGGAAATCAGCCCCAGCATTTT
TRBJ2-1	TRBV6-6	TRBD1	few	CASKGTGGSNEQFF	TGTGCCAGCAAGGGGACAGGGGGCTCGAATGAGCAGTTCTTC
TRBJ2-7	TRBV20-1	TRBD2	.	CSAPAWASGNYNEQYF	TGCAGTGCTCCTGCCTGGGCTAGCGGTAACTACAATGAGCAGTACTTC
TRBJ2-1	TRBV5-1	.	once	CASSLRAGSDNEQFF	TGCGCCAGCAGCTTGAGGGCGGGATCTGATAATGAGCAGTTCTTC
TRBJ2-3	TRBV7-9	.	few	CASSPRGATSTDTQYF	TGTGCCAGCAGCCCCCGAGGGGCTACTAGCACAGATACGCAGTATTTT
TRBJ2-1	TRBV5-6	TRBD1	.	CASSFGQGNEQFF	TGTGCCAGCAGCTTTGGACAGGGCAATGAGCAGTTCTTC